These 8 T cell receptor beta chains originate from one sample sequenced in a study of early T cells in non-severe SARS-CoV-2 infection. TCRdb reanalysed the 5' RACE reads using MiXCR and keeps one entry per CDR3 protein. The sample records roughly 56,000 distinct CDR3 sequences, approximately 16% being singletons. Sequencing was performed on whole blood, taken at baseline. The receptor set was obtained from an adult who was a healthcare worker with PCR-confirmed SARS-CoV-2 infection or an uninfected control (not recorded which).

The chain uses TRBV12-3 or TRBV12-4 and TRBJ1-4, with 9 positions matching TRBD1. V was clipped by 6 bases and J by 8 bases; unmatched bases: 7. CDR3 length: 14 residues. The CDR3 DNA is TGTGCCAGCAGGACCGGGACAGGGTCCGAAAAACTGTTTTTT. Its translation: CASRTGTGSEKLFF.

This clonotype was detected only a few times. This rearrangement joins TRBV4-2 to TRBJ1-1; D is undetermined. The germline CDR1 and CDR2 sequences are LGHNA and YNFKEQ. Trimming removed 0 bases from V and 5 bases from J, with 10 bases in between. The CDR3 runs to 14 residues. The CDR3 protein is CASSQDGMGTEAFF. The DNA for the CDR3 is TGTGCCAGCAGCCAAGACGGCATGGGGACTGAAGCTTTCTTT.

The chain combines TRBV6-6 with TRBJ1-1, with unresolved D. Trimming removed 2 bases from V and 8 bases from J, with 9 bases in between. The CDR3 extends over 12 amino acids. Per the germline V gene, CDR1 is MNHNY and CDR2 is SVGAGI (reference sequence). This CDR3 reads CASSYATVEAFF. In DNA form, the CDR3 reads TGTGCCAGCAGTTACGCGACTGTGGAAGCTTTCTTT.

This clonotype was observed a few times. The chain is built from TRBV6-6 and TRBJ2-1; D unresolved. This CDR3 contains 14 residues. Trimming shortened V by 6 bases and J by 10 bases, and 19 bases separated the two germline ends. In germline, CDR1 is MNHNY, CDR2 SVGAGI (reference sequence). CDR3 sequence: CASSKTVIGVEQFF. The DNA of the CDR3 is TGTGCCAGCAGCAAAACCGTTATTGGGGTCGAGCAGTTCTTC.

The chain recombines TRBV6-5 with TRBJ2-5; D may be TRBD1 (6 bases). This CDR3 is 14 amino acids long. Trimming cost V 0 bases and J 4 bases, with 9 bases left between them. Germline V gene sequence: CDR1 MNHEY, CDR2 SVGAGI. The CDR3 coding sequence is TGTGCCAGCAGTTACTCGCAGGGGCTAGAGACCCAGTACTTC. Amino acids: CASSYSQGLETQYF.

The CDR3 DNA sequence: TGCAGCGTCGACAGGGGCGGCGAGACCCAGTACTTC. Protein: CSVDRGGETQYF. The chain combines TRBV29-1 with TRBJ2-5, with 8 positions matching TRBD1. After removal of 6 bases from V and 5 bases from J, the junction contained 5 bases not matched to a gene. The CDR3 is made up of 12 amino acids. Germline V lookup: CDR1 SQVTM, CDR2 ANQGSEA.

A few counts support this clonotype. The chain joins TRBV5-6 to TRBJ1-4; TRBD1 agrees at 8 bases. This CDR3 comprises 13 residues. With 5 bases clipped from V and 8 bases from J, the junction kept 5 bases outside the gene matches. Germline V gives CDR1 SGHDT, CDR2 YYEEEE. This CDR3 is CASRRTGREKLFF. As DNA, the CDR3 is TGTGCCAGCAGAAGGACAGGGCGGGAAAAACTGTTTTTT.

This chain uses TRBV7-7 with TRBJ2-7, with 7 bases lining up with TRBD1. Germline-derived CDR1 and CDR2 are SSHAT and FNYEAQ (reference sequence). V trimming: 0 bases; J trimming: 4 bases; junction bases outside the gene matches: 3. This CDR3 region has 14 residues. The CDR3: CASSLARTGYEQYF. CDR3 coding DNA: TGTGCCAGCAGCTTAGCCCGGACAGGTTACGAGCAGTACTTC.